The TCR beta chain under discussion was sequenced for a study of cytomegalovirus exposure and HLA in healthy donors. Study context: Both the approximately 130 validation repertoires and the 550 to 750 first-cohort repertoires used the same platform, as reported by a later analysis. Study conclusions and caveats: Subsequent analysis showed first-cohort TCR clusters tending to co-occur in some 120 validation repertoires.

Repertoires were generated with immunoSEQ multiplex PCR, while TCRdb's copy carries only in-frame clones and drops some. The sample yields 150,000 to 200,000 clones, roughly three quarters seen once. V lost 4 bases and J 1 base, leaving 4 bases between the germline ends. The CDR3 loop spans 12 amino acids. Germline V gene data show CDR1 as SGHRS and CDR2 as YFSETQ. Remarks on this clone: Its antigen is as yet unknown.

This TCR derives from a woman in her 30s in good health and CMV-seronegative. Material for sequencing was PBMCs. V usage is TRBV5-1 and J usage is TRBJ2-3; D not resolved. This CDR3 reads CASSPGTDTQYF. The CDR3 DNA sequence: TGCGCCAGCAGCCCGGGCACAGATACGCAGTATTTT. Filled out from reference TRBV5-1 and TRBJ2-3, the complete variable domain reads KAGVTQTPRYLIKTRGQQVTLSCSPISGHRSVSWYQQTPGQGLQFLFEYFSETQRNKGNFPGRFSGRQFSNSRSEMNVSTLELGDSALYLCASSPGTDTQYFGPGTRLTVL.